The present TCR beta chain was sequenced within a study of CD8 T cells in ankylosing spondylitis. A note on this clonotype: Antigen specificity is unknown.

Overall study findings and caveats: Reactive arthritis synovial fluid and blood were previously reported to contain some motif variants. Reportedly, significant enrichment of disease-linked clones occurred in matched ankylosing spondylitis synovial fluid. Under 10 highly homologous variants formed a TCR beta motif that appeared characteristic of ankylosing spondylitis blood. Clones linked with disease were CD8+ and fairly uncommon in the peripheral blood.

The germline CDR1 and CDR2 sequences are MRHNA and SNTAGT. Trimming shortened V by 6 bases and J by 1 base, and 19 bases separated the two germline ends. This CDR3 has 16 residues. Each CDR3 protein is one row after TCRdb ran MiXCR on the 5' RACE reads. The table has hundreds of thousands of distinct CDR3 sequences, roughly 32% seen once; the top ten hold around 4%. The sample comprised blood, either unsorted or a sorted T cell fraction (not recorded which). V usage is TRBV6-4 and J usage is TRBJ2-7, with a tentative D call TRBD1 (6 bases). The clonotype was recovered from a male donor with ankylosing spondylitis or in good health (not recorded which). The CDR3 DNA is TGTGCCAGCAGCGGACAGCTCCAATCTAATTCCTACGAGCAGTACTTC. This sequence encodes CASSGQLQSNSYEQYF.